These 22 T cell receptor beta chains came from one sample sequenced in a study of T cells in Graves' hyperthyroidism and ophthalmopathy. TCR beta CDR3 region amplification was performed from RNA transcripts. In the first-round RT-PCR of the TCR CDR3, the HTBI primer set was used. TCRdb itself ran the multiplex PCR reads through MiXCR, one entry per CDR3 protein. Here the sample spans 600,000 or so distinct CDR3 sequences, 46% being singletons. The sample consisted of peripheral blood or thyroid tissue (not recorded which). These receptors were taken from a woman younger than 35 with Graves' hyperthyroidism.

The chain is built from TRBV7-3 and TRBJ1-6; perhaps TRBD1 as D (5 bases). V lost 9 bases and J 7 bases, leaving 31 bases between the germline ends. Looked up from germline, CDR1 is SGHTA and CDR2 is FQGTGA. This CDR3 is 19 amino acids long. Here the CDR3 DNA reads TGTGCCAGTAGTCGAGACCCAGGGCGGACACCCGGGCGGAATTCACCCCTCCACTTT. Translating it yields CASSRDPGRTPGRNSPLHF.

This clonotype was recorded at least ten times. The chain links TRBV19 to TRBJ2-7; 9 bases match TRBD1. Trimming at V came to 5 bases and at J to 1 base, leaving 3 bases not matched to a gene. CDR1 and CDR2 (germline): LNHDA, SQIVND (reference sequence). CDR3 length equals 14 residues. The CDR3 spells CASSRGQGSYEQYF. The DNA of the CDR3 is TGTGCCAGTAGTCGTGGACAGGGGTCCTACGAGCAGTACTTC.

This clonotype has a count of ten or more. The J gene is TRBJ1-6, the V gene TRBV12-3 or TRBV12-4; D is unclear. The V gene lost 0 bases and the J gene lost 9 bases, with 9 bases spanning the gap. This CDR3 region has 14 residues. The CDR3 sequence is CASSLAGIGSPLHF. The DNA for the CDR3 is TGTGCCAGCAGTTTAGCGGGGATTGGTTCACCCCTCCACTTT.

The V gene is TRBV7-6, the J gene TRBJ2-7; TRBD2 is a possible D gene (7 bases). Between the trimmed V and J ends, which lost 5 bases and 2 bases, there was a span of 19 bases. This CDR3 is 16 amino acids long. Germline V lookup: CDR1 SGHVS, CDR2 FNYEAQ. CDR3 DNA: TGTGCCAGCAGCATAGGGGGGGGGGATAGCGCCTACGAGCAGTACTTC. It is translated as CASSIGGGDSAYEQYF.

CDR3 loop: CASALMTF. As DNA, the CDR3 is TGCGCCAGCGCGCTCATGACTTTC. The rearrangement joins TRBV5-1 to TRBJ2-6; D unclear. CDR1 and CDR2 from the germline V gene are SGHRS and YFSETQ. V shed 7 bases and J shed 17 bases, with 7 bases lying between them. The CDR3 is 8 residues long.

To note about this clonotype: One junction end does not reproduce the germline sequence, and a read error may be involved. The genes are TRBV25-1 and TRBJ1-1; TRBD1 is a possible D gene (6 bases). The CDR3 loop spans 15 amino acids. CDR1 and CDR2 (germline): MGHDK, SYGVNS. This chain's CDR3 is CASSYSTGSHTEASF. DNA for the CDR3: TGTGCCAGCAGTTACTCGACAGGCTCTCACACTGAAGCTTCCTTT. Full variable domain (rest looked up from reference TRBV25-1 and TRBJ1-1): EADIYQTPRYLVIGTGKKITLECSQTMGHDKMYWYQQDPGMELHLIHYSYGVNSTEKGDLSSESTVSRIRTEHFPLTLESARPSHTSQYLCASSYSTGSHTEASFGQGTRLTVV.

This clonotype was seen just once. J is TRBJ2-7 and V is TRBV15, with D unresolved. Trimming took 6 bases from V and 2 from J, leaving 11 bases between them. CDR3 length equals 13 residues. Germline V CDR1 and CDR2: LNHNV, YYDKDF (reference sequence). The DNA of the CDR3 is TGTGCCACCAGTCGCTACGGCGCCTACGAGCAGTACTTC. It codes for CATSRYGAYEQYF.

This sequence joins TRBV25-1 and TRBJ1-4, with 7 bases lining up with TRBD1. The V and J ends lost 5 bases and 7 bases, in that order; junction bases with no gene match: 7. There are 14 residues in the CDR3. Germline lookup yields CDR1 MGHDK and CDR2 SYGVNS. The DNA of the CDR3 is TGTGCCAGCAGTAATCGACAGGGCAGTGAAAAACTGTTTTTT. It is translated as CASSNRQGSEKLFF.

In regard to this clonotype: At one of its ends the junction is not consistent with the germline gene, which may arise from a read error. The chain employs TRBV12-3 or TRBV12-4 and TRBJ2-5; no firm D call. CDR3 length equals 13 residues. The CDR3, as DNA: TGTGCCGGCAGTTTAGCCAGGCAAGAGACCCAGTACTTC. Translating it yields CAGSLARQETQYF.

This clonotype was seen a handful of times. At one boundary the junction diverges from the germline segment, which might be a read error. The CDR3 coding sequence is TGTGCCAGCAGCCAGCCACTAGCGGGAGCAGAGACCCAGTACTTC. As protein: CASSQPLAGAETQYF. The rearrangement joins TRBV5-1 to TRBJ2-5; 11 bases agree with TRBD2. CDR3 size: 15 residues. Germline loops: CDR1 SGHRS, CDR2 YFSETQ.

V usage is TRBV12-5 and J usage is TRBJ1-2; TRBD1 is a possible D gene (5 bases). V gave up 0 bases and J gave up 1 base, with 12 bases separating them. CDR1 LGHNT and CDR2 FRNRAP come from the germline V gene. There are 16 residues in the CDR3. Here the CDR3 DNA reads TGTGCTAGTGGTTTGGTAGGGGCCAGCGATAACTATGGCTACACCTTC. Translated, it gives CASGLVGASDNYGYTF.

A remark on this clonotype: At one boundary the junction diverges from the germline segment, which might be a read error. This sequence joins TRBV5-1 and TRBJ1-1; D might be TRBD1 (5 bases). The CDR3 runs to 13 residues. Looked up from germline, CDR1 is SGHRS and CDR2 is YFSETQ. The CDR3 protein is CASSLAGADEAFF. DNA of the CDR3: TGTGCCAGCAGCTTGGCCGGGGCCGATGAAGCTTTCTTT.

The J gene is TRBJ2-7, the V gene TRBV9; 11 positions match TRBD1. Germline loops: CDR1 SGDLS, CDR2 YYNGEE. The CDR3 totals 17 residues. V lost 4 bases and J lost 6; bases outside the gene matches: 15. Written as DNA, the CDR3 is TGTGCCAGCAGCCGGGGCGGAGGACAGGGGGCGGTGGGCGAGCAGTACTTC. Translating it yields CASSRGGGQGAVGEQYF. The entire variable domain, with the rest obtained from reference TRBV9 and TRBJ2-7, is as follows: DSGVTQTPKHLITATGQRVTLRCSPRSGDLSVYWYQQSLDQGLQFLIQYYNGEERAKGNILERFSAQQFPDLHSELNLSSLELGDSALYFCASSRGGGQGAVGEQYFGPGTRLTVT.

As for this clonotype: Given a much more abundant clone one base away, this may be a read error. The CDR3 protein is CARSPWTTSDEQYF. CDR3 nucleotide sequence: TGTGCCCGCAGCCCCTGGACTACCTCCGACGAGCAGTACTTC. This rearrangement joins TRBV7-9 to TRBJ2-7, with a tentative D call TRBD2 (6 bases). Germline CDR1 SEHNR, CDR2 FQNEAQ (reference sequence). The CDR3 spans 14 residues.

The CDR3 DNA reads TGTGCTAGTGGTTTGGTACGGGCAGGGCCCGGGGAGCTGTTTTTT. Protein sequence: CASGLVRAGPGELFF. The chain recombines TRBV12-5 with TRBJ2-2; the D gene is possibly TRBD1 (5 bases). Trimming cost V 0 bases and J 6 bases, with 11 bases left between them. The CDR3 sequence is 15 residues long. Per germline, CDR1 LGHNT and CDR2 FRNRAP.

The genes are TRBV7-3 and TRBJ2-5; TRBD2 matches 10 bases. Trimming took 0 bases from V and 0 from J; bases not matched to a gene: 1. In germline, CDR1 is SGHTA, CDR2 FQGTGA. The CDR3 runs 16 residues. CDR3 DNA: TGTGCCAGCAGCTTAACAGCGGGAGGGAACCAAGAGACCCAGTACTTC. It translates to CASSLTAGGNQETQYF.

The sample holds one count of this clonotype. The V and J genes are TRBV6-1 and TRBJ1-1, with 11 bases lining up with TRBD1. The CDR3 covers 15 residues. Germline values: CDR1 MNHNS, CDR2 SASEGT. With 5 bases clipped from V and 1 base from J, the junction kept 3 bases outside the gene matches. CDR3 nucleotide sequence: TGTGCCAGCAGTAAGGACAGGGGGCCGAACACTGAAGCTTTCTTT. Its protein is CASSKDRGPNTEAFF.

Turning to this clonotype: A read error may be the cause here, since a much bigger clone is one base away. The chain combines TRBV2 with TRBJ1-5, with a possible D match to TRBD1 (5 bases). The germline V gene has CDR1 SNHLY and CDR2 FYNNEI. V lost 5 bases to trimming and J lost 0 bases, with 14 bases between them. This CDR3 is 16 amino acids long. CDR3 loop: CASSSTSGYSNQPQHF. The CDR3 DNA is TGTGCCAGCAGTAGCACATCAGGGTATAGCAATCAGCCCCAGCATTTT. The full variable domain, its missing parts supplied by reference TRBV2 and TRBJ1-5, is EPEVTQTPSHQVTQMGQEVILRCVPISNHLYFYWYRQILGQKVEFLVSFYNNEISEKSEIFDDQFSVERPDGSNFTLKIRSTKLEDSAMYFCASSSTSGYSNQPQHFGDGTRLSIL.

The chain carries TRBV7-2 and TRBJ2-4; 8 bases match TRBD2. V shed 5 bases, J shed 0 bases, and the junction held 12 bases outside the gene matches. This CDR3 spans 18 amino acids. The germline gives CDR1 SGHTA, CDR2 FQGNSA. The chain's CDR3 is CASSPEPAGGVAKNIQYF. In DNA form, the CDR3 reads TGTGCCAGCAGCCCGGAACCAGCCGGGGGGGTAGCCAAAAACATTCAGTACTTC.

In this sample, this clonotype turned up once. One end of the junction varies from germline; a read error may be responsible. The V call is TRBV2, the J call TRBJ1-2; possibly TRBD1 for D (5 bases). Germline V gene sequence: CDR1 SNHLY, CDR2 FYNNEI. The CDR3 sequence is 14 residues long. In nucleotides, the CDR3 is TGTGCCAGCAGCTTGGCCCAGGGAACCTATGGCCACACCTTC. It encodes CASSLAQGTYGHTF.

V is TRBV25-1 and J is TRBJ1-2; 8 bases agree with TRBD1. Germline CDR1 reads MGHDK; CDR2 reads SYGVNS. The length of the CDR3 is 14 residues. V lost 5 bases and J lost 5; bases outside the gene matches: 7. The CDR3 loop is CASSTPGGEYGYTF. In nucleotides, the CDR3 is TGTGCCAGCAGTACCCCAGGGGGCGAGTATGGCTACACCTTC.

This clonotype showed up just a few times. The chain links TRBV7-8 to TRBJ1-3, with D possibly being TRBD1 (5 bases). The germline V gene has CDR1 SGHVS and CDR2 FQNEAQ. The CDR3 covers 16 residues. V lost 1 base and J 0 bases, leaving 10 bases between the germline ends. CDR3: CASSLGGRSSGNTIYF. In DNA, the CDR3 is TGTGCCAGCAGCTTAGGGGGACGGAGCTCTGGAAACACCATATATTTT.